This T cell receptor beta chain was retrieved from a study of shared clonotypes between healthy human individuals. Study-wide background: Per donor, CD8 memory used one plate, CD8 naive used two, CD4 memory used three and CD4 naive used three. Whole-study results and caveats: Naive CD4 clonotype sharing across several donors was around 5%.

This clone was detected ten times or more. Its antigen is unidentified. Germline V gene lookup returns CDR1 SGHNT and CDR2 YYREEE (reference sequence). The CDR3 contains 16 residues. V was clipped by 4 bases and J by 5 bases; unmatched bases: 11. The assay used deep level. TCRdb's table, derived via immunoSEQ multiplex PCR, lists solely in-frame clones and lacks some. The sample has about 1 million clones; roughly 75% are singletons. Donors, without exception, were Caucasian adults residing in Nashville, Tennessee. Input material: memory CD4+ T cells sorted from blood. Subset reported: CD45RA-negative fraction. The source of this sequence is a man in his late teens or twenties in good health. This chain uses TRBV5-4 with TRBJ2-3; the match to TRBD1 covers 9 bases. CDR3 in amino acids: CASSTSGTGYGDTQYF. The DNA of the CDR3 is TGTGCCAGCAGCACATCCGGGACAGGGTATGGAGATACGCAGTATTTT.